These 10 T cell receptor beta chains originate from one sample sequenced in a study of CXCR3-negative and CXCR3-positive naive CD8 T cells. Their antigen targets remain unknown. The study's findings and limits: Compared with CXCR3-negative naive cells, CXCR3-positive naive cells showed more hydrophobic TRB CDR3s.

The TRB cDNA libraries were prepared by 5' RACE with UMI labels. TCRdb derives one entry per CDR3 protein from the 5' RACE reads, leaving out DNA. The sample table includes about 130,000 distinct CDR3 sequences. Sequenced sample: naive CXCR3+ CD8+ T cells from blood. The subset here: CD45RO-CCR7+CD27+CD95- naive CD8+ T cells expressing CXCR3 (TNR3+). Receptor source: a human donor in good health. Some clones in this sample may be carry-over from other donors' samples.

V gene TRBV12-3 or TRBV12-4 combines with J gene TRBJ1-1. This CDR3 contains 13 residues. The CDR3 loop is CASSLPFGTEAFF.

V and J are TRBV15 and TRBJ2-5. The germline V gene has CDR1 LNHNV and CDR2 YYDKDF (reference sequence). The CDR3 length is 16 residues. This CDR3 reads CATSRPLPNLQETQYF.

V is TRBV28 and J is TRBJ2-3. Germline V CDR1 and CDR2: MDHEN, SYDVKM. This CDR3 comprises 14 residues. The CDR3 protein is CASSLNSATDTQYF.

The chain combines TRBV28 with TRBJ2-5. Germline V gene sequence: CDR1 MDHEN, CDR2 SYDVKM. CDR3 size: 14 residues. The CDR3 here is CASSLLGSQETQYF.

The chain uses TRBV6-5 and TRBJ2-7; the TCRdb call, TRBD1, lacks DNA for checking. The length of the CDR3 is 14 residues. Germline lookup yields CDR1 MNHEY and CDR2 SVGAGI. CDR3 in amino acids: CASSLQGSTYEQYF.

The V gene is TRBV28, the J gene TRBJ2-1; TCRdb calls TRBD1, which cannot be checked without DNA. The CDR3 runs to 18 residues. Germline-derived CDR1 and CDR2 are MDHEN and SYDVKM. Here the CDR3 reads CASSPLDGTLSSYNEQFF.

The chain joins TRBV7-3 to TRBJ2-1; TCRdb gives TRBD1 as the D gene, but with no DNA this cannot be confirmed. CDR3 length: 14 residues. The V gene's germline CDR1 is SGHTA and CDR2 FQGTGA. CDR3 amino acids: CASSAGPMENEQFF.

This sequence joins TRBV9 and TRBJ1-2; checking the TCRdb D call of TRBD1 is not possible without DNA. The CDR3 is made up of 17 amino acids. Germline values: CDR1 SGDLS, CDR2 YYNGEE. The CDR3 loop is CASSVADLGRGSRGYTF.

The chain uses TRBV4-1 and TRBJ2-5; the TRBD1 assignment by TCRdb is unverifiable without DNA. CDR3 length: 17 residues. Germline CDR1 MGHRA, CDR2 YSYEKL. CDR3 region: CASSQDNGAGREETQYF.

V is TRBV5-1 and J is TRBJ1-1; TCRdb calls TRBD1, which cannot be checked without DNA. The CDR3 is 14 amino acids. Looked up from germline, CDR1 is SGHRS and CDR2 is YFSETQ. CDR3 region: CASRPDRVSTEAFF.